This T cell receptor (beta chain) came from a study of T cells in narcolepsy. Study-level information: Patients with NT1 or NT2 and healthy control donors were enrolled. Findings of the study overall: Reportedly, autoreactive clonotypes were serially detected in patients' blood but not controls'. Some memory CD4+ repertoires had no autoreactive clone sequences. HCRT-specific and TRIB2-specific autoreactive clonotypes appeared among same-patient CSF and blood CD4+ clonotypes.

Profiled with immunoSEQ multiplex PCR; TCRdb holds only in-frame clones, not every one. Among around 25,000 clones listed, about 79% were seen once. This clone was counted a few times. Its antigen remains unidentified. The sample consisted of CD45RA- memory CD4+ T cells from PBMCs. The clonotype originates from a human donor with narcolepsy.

The CDR3 nucleotides read TGTGCCAGCACCCGACTAGCGGGAGGGCGAAATGAGCAGTTCTTC. It is translated as CASTRLAGGRNEQFF. The chain carries TRBV13 and TRBJ2-1, with 14 bases fitting TRBD2. Germline CDR1 is PRHDT and CDR2 is FYEKMQ (reference sequence). V lost 7 bases to trimming and J lost 7 bases; unmatched junction nucleotides: 6. This CDR3 has 15 residues.